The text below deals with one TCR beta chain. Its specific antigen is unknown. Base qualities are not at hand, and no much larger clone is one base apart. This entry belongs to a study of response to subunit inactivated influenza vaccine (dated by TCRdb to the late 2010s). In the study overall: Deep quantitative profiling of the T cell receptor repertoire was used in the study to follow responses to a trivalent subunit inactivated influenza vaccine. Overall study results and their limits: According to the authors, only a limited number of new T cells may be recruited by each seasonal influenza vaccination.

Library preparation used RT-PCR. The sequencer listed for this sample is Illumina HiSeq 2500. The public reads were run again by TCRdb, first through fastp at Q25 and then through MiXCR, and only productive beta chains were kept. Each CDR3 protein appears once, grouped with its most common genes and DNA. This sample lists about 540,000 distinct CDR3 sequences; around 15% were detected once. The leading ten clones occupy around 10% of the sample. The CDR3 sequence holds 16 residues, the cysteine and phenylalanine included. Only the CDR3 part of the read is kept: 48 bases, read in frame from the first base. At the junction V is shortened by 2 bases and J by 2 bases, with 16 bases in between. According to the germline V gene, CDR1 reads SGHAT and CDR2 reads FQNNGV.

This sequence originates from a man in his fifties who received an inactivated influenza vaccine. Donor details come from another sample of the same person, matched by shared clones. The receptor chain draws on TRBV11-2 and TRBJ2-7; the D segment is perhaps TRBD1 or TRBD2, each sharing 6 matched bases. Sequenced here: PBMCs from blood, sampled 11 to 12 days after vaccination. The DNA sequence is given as TGTGCCAGCAGCTTATCGGGGGCCCGCCGCGCCTACGAGCAGTACTTC. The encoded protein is CASSLSGARRAYEQYF.